Given below is one TCR beta chain in context. These data come from a study of control samples from healthy donors and cancer patients. This CDR3 is 14 amino acids long. V shed 5 bases and J 7 bases; nucleotides not matched to a gene: 10. Germline-derived CDR1 and CDR2 are SGHAT and FQDESV (reference sequence). The method was immunoSEQ multiplex PCR; TCRdb's version includes in-frame clones alone and lacks a portion of them. The repertoire holds about 82,000 clones, with about 91% as singletons. The J gene is TRBJ2-7, the V gene TRBV11-1; 8 nucleotides line up with TRBD1. Sequencing was done on a sample of blood. This sequence originates from a man aged 45-65 years in good health. The CDR3 DNA reads as TGTGCCAGCAGCAAGACAGGGGATACGAAAGAGCAGTACTTC. Translation gives CASSKTGDTKEQYF.